Listed below are T cell receptor beta chains from one sample, sequenced in a study of T cell responses to AZD1222 COVID-19 vaccine. Sequenced by immunoSEQ multiplex PCR; TCRdb stores in-frame clones only, minus some. Counted here are about 83,000 clones, 75% to 95% occurring once; the ten biggest clones make up around 30%. The starting material was peripheral blood, obtained 28 days after the second AZD1222 dose. The receptor source for this set is an adult who received the AZD1222 COVID-19 vaccine. Each CDR3 is given with its conserved first and last residue. The D gene is left open where the match is weak. The size entry is marked missing in some rows and otherwise reads once, few, many or a size class.

TRBV19	TRBJ1-1	-	TRBD1	TGTGCCAGTAGTCGGGACAGGGTAATGAACACTGAAGCTTTCTTT	CASSRDRVMNTEAFF
TRBV7-8	TRBJ1-5	-	-	TGTGCCAGCAGCTTAGCGGCAACTCAGCCCCAGCATTTT	CASSLAATQPQHF
TRBV15	TRBJ1-2	-	-	TGTGCCACCAGCAGTAATTCCAACTATGGCTACACCTTC	CATSSNSNYGYTF
TRBV5-1	TRBJ1-1	-	-	TGCGCCAGCAGCTTGGATCCGGGGGGAGCTGAAGCTTTCTTT	CASSLDPGGAEAFF
TRBV15	TRBJ2-7	-	TRBD2	TGTGCCACCAGCAGAGATCGAAACCTACGGGGGGGCTACGAGCAGTACTTC	CATSRDRNLRGGYEQYF
TRBV7-8	TRBJ2-5	-	TRBD2	TGTGCCAGCAGCTTAGGAACTAGCGGGAGCATAGAGACCCAGTACTTC	CASSLGTSGSIETQYF
TRBV2	TRBJ1-2	-	TRBD1	TGTGCCAGCAGTTGGACAGGGGAGGATGGCTACACCTTC	CASSWTGEDGYTF
TRBV18	TRBJ1-2	-	-	TGTGCCAGCTCAACGGGGCCCCCACCAAACTATGGCTACACCTTC	CASSTGPPPNYGYTF
TRBV28	TRBJ2-3	-	-	TGTGCCAGCAGACAGGGCAGAGGAGCAGATACGCAGTATTTT	CASRQGRGADTQYF
TRBV19	TRBJ1-4	-	TRBD1	TGTGCCAGTAGTATCTTGGGCAGGGGGAGAGAAAAACTGTTTTTT	CASSILGRGREKLFF
TRBV19	TRBJ1-2	-	-	TGTGCCAGTACCTACCTAATGGGCTATGGCTACACCTTC	CASTYLMGYGYTF
TRBV2	TRBJ2-7	-	TRBD2	TGTGCCAGCAGCGCTGGGACTAGCGGACCCTACGAGCAGTACTTC	CASSAGTSGPYEQYF
TRBV6-2/TRBV6-3	TRBJ2-3	-	TRBD2	TGTGCCAGCAGTTACTCTTCCGGACTAGCTGAAGATACGCAGTATTTT	CASSYSSGLAEDTQYF
TRBV4-1	TRBJ2-7	-	-	TGCGCCAGCAGCCCCACTATATGGCTCCACTACGAGCAGTACTTC	CASSPTIWLHYEQYF
TRBV28	TRBJ2-1	-	-	TGTGCCAGCAGTTTGGTTGGGGGCGGGCGGGGTGAGGATGAGCAGTTCTTC	CASSLVGGGRGEDEQFF
TRBV28	TRBJ2-5	-	-	TGTGCCAGCTTTGGCTCTTCCGCACTGGGGACCCAGTACTTC	CASFGSSALGTQYF
TRBV13	TRBJ2-4	-	-	TGTGCCAGCAGCTCGGGACCTAAACTAGCCAAAAACATTCAGTACTTC	CASSSGPKLAKNIQYF
TRBV15	TRBJ1-2	-	TRBD1	TGTGCCACCAGCGGTATGGGACAGAACTATGGCTACACCTTC	CATSGMGQNYGYTF
TRBV18	TRBJ1-1	-	-	TGTGCCAGCTCACCACGAGTCGCCGGGTACGACACTGAAGCTTTCTTT	CASSPRVAGYDTEAFF
TRBV3-1/TRBV3-2	TRBJ2-3	-	-	TGTGCCAGCAGCCAAGGGGGACTGACCCTGGGCCCAGATACGCAGTATTTT	CASSQGGLTLGPDTQYF
TRBV21-1	TRBJ2-7	-	-	TGTGCCAGCAGCCAAAAAAGGGGACAGAGCTCCTACGAGCAGTACTTC	CASSQKRGQSSYEQYF
TRBV6-1	TRBJ2-6	-	-	TGTGCCAGCAGTGAAGCGCTGGGGTCTGGGGCCAACGTCCTGACTTTC	CASSEALGSGANVLTF
TRBV29-1	TRBJ2-7	-	-	TGCAGCGTTGTTGTCTCGGGCCACGAGCAGTACTTC	CSVVVSGHEQYF
TRBV7-9	TRBJ2-5	-	TRBD2	TGTGCCAGCAGCCCCGGGGGGGGAAGGGAAGAGACCCAGTACTTC	CASSPGGGREETQYF
TRBV6-4	TRBJ2-1	-	-	TGTGCCAGCAGTGAGTATGAGTCGGATGAGCAGTTCTTC	CASSEYESDEQFF
TRBV25-1	TRBJ2-2	-	-	TGTGCCAGCAGTGTCAGGGGGGCTTCCCCTAGCACCGGGGAGCTGTTTTTT	CASSVRGASPSTGELFF
TRBV9	TRBJ2-1	-	TRBD2	TGTGCCAGCAGCGCCCGGACTAGCGTTGAGCAGTTCTTC	CASSARTSVEQFF
TRBV5-4	TRBJ2-3	once	-	TGTGCCAGCAGCACTGGTGGAGTGGCCGATACGCAGTATTTT	CASSTGGVADTQYF